Shown below are 5 T cell receptor beta chains from a single sample sequenced in a study of post-analysis software for immune sequencing data. Their specific antigens are unknown. The TCR beta cDNA libraries carried unique molecular identifiers. Via MiXCR, TCRdb re-called the PCR reads, giving one row per CDR3 protein. The sample contains almost 700,000 distinct CDR3 sequences, around 64% of which appear only once. General study points: Roughly five TRBV segments were significantly more frequent in patients than in controls. TRBV5-6, TRBV5-1 and TRBV20-1 were among these segments.

Source material: blood. These receptors were taken from a girl aged 2 to 10 with multiple sclerosis.

CDR3 protein: CASSPNYSGVSTDTQYF. DNA of the CDR3: TGTGCCAGCAGCCCTAACTATAGCGGGGTGAGCACAGATACGCAGTATTTT. This chain uses TRBV7-2 with TRBJ2-3, with TRBD2 identical over 8 bases. V shed 5 bases, J shed 0 bases, and the junction held 10 bases outside the gene matches. Germline loops: CDR1 SGHTA, CDR2 FQGNSA. The CDR3 consists of 17 residues.

This clonotype was seen a handful of times. V is TRBV29-1 and J is TRBJ2-3; D is tentatively TRBD1 or TRBD2 (6 bases each). CDR1 and CDR2 (germline): SQVTM, ANQGSEA. Between the trimmed V and J ends, which lost 0 bases and 2 bases, there was a span of 12 bases. CDR3 length: 15 residues. CDR3 in amino acids: CSVEEGGSNTDTQYF. The DNA for the CDR3 is TGCAGCGTTGAAGAGGGGGGCTCCAACACAGATACGCAGTATTTT.

The rearrangement links TRBV20-1 to TRBJ2-5; 7 positions match TRBD2. The CDR3 contains 14 residues. Germline CDR1 DFQATT, CDR2 SNEGSKA (reference sequence). V lost 3 bases, J lost 2 bases, and 6 bases stayed unmatched. Here the CDR3 DNA reads TGCAGTGCTAGTCCGGGAGGTTGGCAAGAGACCCAGTACTTC. Its protein product is CSASPGGWQETQYF.

The table lists this clonotype with a count of one. V and J are TRBV2 and TRBJ2-2; 9 nucleotides align to TRBD1. Looked up from germline, CDR1 is SNHLY and CDR2 is FYNNEI. V was pared by 6 bases and J by 5 bases, with 7 bases of the junction left unmatched. This CDR3 is 15 amino acids long. CDR3 DNA sequence: TGTGCCAGCAGGGGACAGGGCACAGGGACCGGGGAGCTGTTTTTT. It translates to CASRGQGTGTGELFF.

The rearrangement links TRBV7-9 to TRBJ2-1; 13 bases fit TRBD2. The germline V gene has CDR1 SEHNR and CDR2 FQNEAQ (reference sequence). The CDR3 loop spans 16 amino acids. J was trimmed by 8 bases and V by 11 bases; bases with no gene match: 15. CDR3 nucleotide sequence: TGTGCCGGGGGACTAGCGGGATCCGAGGTGGTCGATGAGCAGTTCTTC. This encodes CAGGLAGSEVVDEQFF.